This TCR beta chain is from a study of shared T cell receptors in the human thymus. The repertoire was sequenced with immunoSEQ multiplex PCR; TCRdb's copy has only in-frame clones and lacks some. Of roughly 660,000 clones listed, approximately 88% were seen once; the top ten hold roughly 0.0097%. The CDR3 spans 15 residues. Germline CDR1 reads LGHNA; CDR2 reads YNFKEQ. Trimming removed 0 bases from V and 4 bases from J; junction bases left unmatched: 3. Note on this clone: The sample holds other DNA sequences that translate to the same CDR3.

This sample was shared with a second study, whose subject was human thymus T cells. Per that study: The people who donated were healthy Finnish babies having corrective surgery for congenital heart defects. Thymus specimens were resections from corrective heart surgery. Thymic and blood repertoires showed apparently biased V and J gene usage.

The sample was thymocytes. The V gene is TRBV4-2, the J gene TRBJ1-2; 9 bases line up with TRBD1. The receptor's source is a boy younger than two with a congenital heart defect. CDR3 sequence: CASSQEDRGPYGYTF. The CDR3 DNA follows: TGTGCCAGCAGCCAAGAGGACAGGGGCCCCTATGGCTACACCTTC.